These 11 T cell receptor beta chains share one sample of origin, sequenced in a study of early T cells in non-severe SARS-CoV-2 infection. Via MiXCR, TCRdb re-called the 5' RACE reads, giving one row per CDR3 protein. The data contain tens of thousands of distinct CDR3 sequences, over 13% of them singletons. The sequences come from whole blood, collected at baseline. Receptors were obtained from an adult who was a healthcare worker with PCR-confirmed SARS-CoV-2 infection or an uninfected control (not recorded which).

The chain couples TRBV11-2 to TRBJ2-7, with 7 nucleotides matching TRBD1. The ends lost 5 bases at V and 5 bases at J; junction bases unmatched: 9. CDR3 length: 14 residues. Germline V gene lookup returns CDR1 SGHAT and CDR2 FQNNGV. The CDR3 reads CASSPPGQSDEQYF. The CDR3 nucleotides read TGTGCCAGCAGCCCTCCGGGACAGAGCGACGAGCAGTACTTC.

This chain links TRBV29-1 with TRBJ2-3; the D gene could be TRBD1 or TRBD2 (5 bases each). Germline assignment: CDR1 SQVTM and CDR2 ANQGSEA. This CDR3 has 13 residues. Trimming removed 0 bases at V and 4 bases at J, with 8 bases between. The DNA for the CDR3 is TGCAGCGTTGAAGACCGGGACCCAGATACGCAGTATTTT. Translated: CSVEDRDPDTQYF.

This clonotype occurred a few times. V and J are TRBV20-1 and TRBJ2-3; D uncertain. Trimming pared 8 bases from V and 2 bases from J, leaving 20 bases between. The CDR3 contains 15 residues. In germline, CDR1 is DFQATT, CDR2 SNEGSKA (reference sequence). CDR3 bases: TGCAGTTCTCTTCCGGCGGCAGGAATCACAGATACGCAGTATTTT. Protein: CSSLPAAGITDTQYF.

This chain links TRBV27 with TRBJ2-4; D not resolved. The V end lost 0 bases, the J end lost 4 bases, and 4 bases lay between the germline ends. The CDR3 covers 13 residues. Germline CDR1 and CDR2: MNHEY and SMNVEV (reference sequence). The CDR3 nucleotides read TGTGCCAGCAGTTTATCGCAGAAAAACATTCAGTACTTC. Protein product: CASSLSQKNIQYF.

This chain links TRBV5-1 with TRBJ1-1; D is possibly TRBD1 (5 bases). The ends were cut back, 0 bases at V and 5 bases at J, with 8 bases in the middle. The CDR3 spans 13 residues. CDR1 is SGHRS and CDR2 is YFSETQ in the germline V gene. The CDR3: CASSLAGETEAFF. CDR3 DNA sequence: TGCGCCAGCAGCTTGGCGGGGGAAACTGAAGCTTTCTTT.

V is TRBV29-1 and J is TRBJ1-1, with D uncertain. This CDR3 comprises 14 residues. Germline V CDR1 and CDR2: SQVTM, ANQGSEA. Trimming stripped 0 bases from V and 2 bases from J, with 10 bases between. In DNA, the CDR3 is TGCAGCGTTGAAGATTTTGCGGTTAACACTGAAGCTTTCTTT. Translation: CSVEDFAVNTEAFF.

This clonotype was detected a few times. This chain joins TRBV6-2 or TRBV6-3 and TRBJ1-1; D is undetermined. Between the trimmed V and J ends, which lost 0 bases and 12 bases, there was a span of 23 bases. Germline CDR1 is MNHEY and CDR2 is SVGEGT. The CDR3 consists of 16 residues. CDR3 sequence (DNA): TGTGCCAGCAGTTACTCGCTCAGGTCTAACCCCCTGGGATCTTTCTTT. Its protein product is CASSYSLRSNPLGSFF.

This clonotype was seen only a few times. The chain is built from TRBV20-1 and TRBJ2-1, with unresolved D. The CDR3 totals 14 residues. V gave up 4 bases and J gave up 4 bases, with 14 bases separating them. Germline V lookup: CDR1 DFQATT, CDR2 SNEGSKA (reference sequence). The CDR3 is CSATPQHLYNEQFF. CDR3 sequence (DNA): TGCAGTGCTACCCCCCAGCACCTGTACAATGAGCAGTTCTTC.

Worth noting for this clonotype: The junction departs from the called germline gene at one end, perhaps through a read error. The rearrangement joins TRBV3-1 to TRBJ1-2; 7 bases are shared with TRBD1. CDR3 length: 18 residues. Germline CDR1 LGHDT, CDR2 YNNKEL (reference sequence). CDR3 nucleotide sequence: TGTGCCAGCAGCCAAGATCGTCGGGACAGCCCTAAGGACTATGGCTACACTTTC. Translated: CASSQDRRDSPKDYGYTF.

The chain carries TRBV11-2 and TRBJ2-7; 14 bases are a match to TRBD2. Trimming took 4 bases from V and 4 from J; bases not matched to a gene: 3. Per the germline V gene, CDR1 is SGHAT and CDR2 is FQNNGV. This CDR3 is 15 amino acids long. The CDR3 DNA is TGTGCCAGCAGCTCCAGACTAGCGGGAGGGTACGAGCAGTACTTC. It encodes CASSSRLAGGYEQYF.

CDR3 sequence reads: CSIQKEIAAEQYF. The CDR3, as DNA: TGCAGTATCCAAAAGGAAATAGCGGCCGAGCAGTACTTC. The rearrangement joins TRBV20-1 to TRBJ2-7; D is perhaps TRBD2 (6 bases). The CDR3 spans 13 residues. Trimming took off 8 bases at V and 6 bases at J, with 20 bases between the two ends. Germline lookup yields CDR1 DFQATT and CDR2 SNEGSKA (reference sequence).